A selection of T cell receptor beta chains follows, all from one sample in a study of T cell changes during pregnancy in multiple sclerosis. Produced via immunoSEQ multiplex PCR; TCRdb's table is partial and in-frame only. The sample has more than 55,000 clones; approximately 90% are singletons. The sequences come from peripheral blood, collected after pregnancy. Receptors were obtained from a female donor in good health, enrolled as a control in a pregnancy study. The CDR3 runs from the conserved cysteine through the conserved F or W.

len | v_gene | CDR3aa
14 | TRBV19 | CASSLGLGSYEQYF
14 | TRBV10-3 | CASGRNADQETQYF
15 | TRBV7-3 | CASSLDQGPGYEQYF
13 | TRBV11-2 | CASSLGQNYGYTF
16 | TRBV5-6 | CASSARPGQTNYEQYF
19 | TRBV7-2 | CASSLTGTSGRASSYEQYF
14 | TRBV6-6 | CASSFQNMNTEAFF
16 | TRBV2 | CASSTLTGESTDTQYF
14 | TRBV29-1 | CSVEGDRVYNEQFF
15 | TRBV5-1 | CASSLGLPAYNEQFF
12 | TRBV7-2 | CASSWRGTEAFF
12 | TRBV7-9 | CASSSHSREAFF
15 | TRBV2 | CASSILPSSYNEQFF
14 | TRBV5-1 | CASSFEGANYGYTF
14 | TRBV4-3 | CASSQDREGDTQYF
15 | TRBV28 | CASSLRTVSYNEQFF
11 | TRBV2 | CASNFGNTIYF
15 | TRBV9 | CASSVGGQNNSPLHF
13 | TRBV11-2 | CASTDGGNQPQHF
15 | TRBV11-3 | CASSRLAGGPETQYF
14 | TRBV15 | CATSRPNREHEQYF
15 | TRBV7-2 | CASSLIGTSTGELFF
14 | TRBV2 | CASSEGQGADEQYF
13 | TRBV19 | CASSIGPNTEAFF
17 | TRBV7-2 | CASSLIGQGDSYYEQYF
13 | TRBV6-5 | CATMTVPGNEQFF